This TCR beta chain came from a study of T cell responses to AZD1222 COVID-19 vaccine. Whole-study context: Second doses were pooled across both intervals (about 4 or about 12 weeks). Study outcomes and limitations: The number of AZD1222 recipients seropositive at baseline was only five to seven. White British donors predominated, females outnumbered males, and clonal diversity was possibly underestimated. Vaccine-related CD4 TCRs covered spike, predominating at 160-218 and 743-854.

Points on this clone: No antigen is known for it. The same CDR3 can be traced to other DNA sequences in this sample.

Trimming took 5 bases from V and 1 from J, leaving 5 bases between them. The CDR3 covers 11 residues. The V gene's germline CDR1 is DFQATT and CDR2 SNEGSKA (reference sequence). Assay used: immunoSEQ multiplex PCR; TCRdb lists only in-frame clones, some missing. The sample carries some 200,000 clones, roughly 93% recorded once. J is TRBJ1-1 and V is TRBV20-1; D unclear. This sequence was found in an adult in good health. This sample comprised peripheral blood, obtained on day 0 of AZD1222 vaccination. The CDR3 loop reads CSAYRNTEAFF. CDR3 bases: TGCAGTGCTTACAGGAACACTGAAGCTTTCTTT.